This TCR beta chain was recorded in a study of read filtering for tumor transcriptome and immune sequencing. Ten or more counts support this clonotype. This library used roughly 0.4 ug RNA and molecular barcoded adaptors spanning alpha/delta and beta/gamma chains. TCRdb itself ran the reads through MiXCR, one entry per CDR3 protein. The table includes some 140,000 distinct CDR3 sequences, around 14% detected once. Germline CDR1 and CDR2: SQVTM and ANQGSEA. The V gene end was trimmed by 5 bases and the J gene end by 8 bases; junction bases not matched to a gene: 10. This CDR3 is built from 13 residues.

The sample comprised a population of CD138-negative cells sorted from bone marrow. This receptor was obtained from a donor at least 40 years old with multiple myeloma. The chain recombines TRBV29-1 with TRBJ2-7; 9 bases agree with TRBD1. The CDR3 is CSVLTGQGQKQYF. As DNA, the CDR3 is TGCAGCGTTCTCACGGGACAGGGACAGAAGCAGTACTTC.